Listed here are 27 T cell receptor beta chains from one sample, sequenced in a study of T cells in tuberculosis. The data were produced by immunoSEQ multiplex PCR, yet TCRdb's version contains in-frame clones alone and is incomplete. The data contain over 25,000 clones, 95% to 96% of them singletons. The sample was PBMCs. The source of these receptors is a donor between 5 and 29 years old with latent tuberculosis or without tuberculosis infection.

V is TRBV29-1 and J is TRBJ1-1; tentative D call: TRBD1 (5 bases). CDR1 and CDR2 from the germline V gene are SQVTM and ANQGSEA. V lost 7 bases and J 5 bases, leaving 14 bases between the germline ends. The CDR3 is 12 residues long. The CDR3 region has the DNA TGCAGCGCTAATCCAGGGTGGACTGAAGCTTTCTTT. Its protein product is CSANPGWTEAFF.

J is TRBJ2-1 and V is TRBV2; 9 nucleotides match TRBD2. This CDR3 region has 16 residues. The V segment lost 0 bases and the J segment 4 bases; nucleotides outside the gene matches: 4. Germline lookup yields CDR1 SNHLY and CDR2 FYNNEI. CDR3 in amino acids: CASSEARRGGYNEQFF. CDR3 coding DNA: TGTGCCAGCAGTGAAGCACGGCGGGGGGGGTACAATGAGCAGTTCTTC. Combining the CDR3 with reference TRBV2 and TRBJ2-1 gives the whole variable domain EPEVTQTPSHQVTQMGQEVILRCVPISNHLYFYWYRQILGQKVEFLVSFYNNEISEKSEIFDDQFSVERPDGSNFTLKIRSTKLEDSAMYFCASSEARRGGYNEQFFGPGTRLTVL.

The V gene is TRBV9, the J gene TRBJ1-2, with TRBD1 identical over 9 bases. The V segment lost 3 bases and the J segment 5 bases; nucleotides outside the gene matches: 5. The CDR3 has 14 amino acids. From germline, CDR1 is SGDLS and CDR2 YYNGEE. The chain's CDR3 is CASSGTGVGYGYTF. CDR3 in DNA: TGTGCCAGCAGCGGGACAGGGGTGGGGTATGGCTACACCTTC.

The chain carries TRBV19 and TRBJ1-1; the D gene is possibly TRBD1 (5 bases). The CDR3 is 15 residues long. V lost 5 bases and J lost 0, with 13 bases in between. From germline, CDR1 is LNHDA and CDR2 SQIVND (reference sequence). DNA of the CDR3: TGTGCCAGTAGTCCGGGACTGCTATTGAACACTGAAGCTTTCTTT. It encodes CASSPGLLLNTEAFF.

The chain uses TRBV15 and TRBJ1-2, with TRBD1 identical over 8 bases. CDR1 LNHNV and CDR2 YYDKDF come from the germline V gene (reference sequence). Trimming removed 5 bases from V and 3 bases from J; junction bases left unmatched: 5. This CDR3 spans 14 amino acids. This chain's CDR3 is CATSPGQGDYGYTF. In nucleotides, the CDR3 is TGTGCCACCAGCCCTGGACAGGGAGACTATGGCTACACCTTC.

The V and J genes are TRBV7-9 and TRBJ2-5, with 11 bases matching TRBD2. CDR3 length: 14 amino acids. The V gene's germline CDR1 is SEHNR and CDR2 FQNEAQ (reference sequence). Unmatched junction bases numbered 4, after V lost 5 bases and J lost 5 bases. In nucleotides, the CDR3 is TGTGCCAGCAGCCCGACTAGCGGGGTGGAGACCCAGTACTTC. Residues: CASSPTSGVETQYF. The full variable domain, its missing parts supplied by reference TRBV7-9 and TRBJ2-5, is DTGVSQNPRHKITKRGQNVTFRCDPISEHNRLYWYRQTLGQGPEFLTYFQNEAQLEKSRLLSDRFSAERPKGSFSTLEIQRTEQGDSAMYLCASSPTSGVETQYFGPGTRLLVL.

The DNA of the CDR3 is TGTGCCAGCAGCTTATTGTCAGGGATCGGCGAGACCCAGTACTTC. Translated: CASSLLSGIGETQYF. This chain links TRBV7-3 with TRBJ2-5; perhaps TRBD1 as D (5 bases). From germline, CDR1 is SGHTA and CDR2 FQGTGA. Trimming removed 2 bases from V and 5 bases from J, with 15 bases in between. This CDR3 has 15 amino acids.

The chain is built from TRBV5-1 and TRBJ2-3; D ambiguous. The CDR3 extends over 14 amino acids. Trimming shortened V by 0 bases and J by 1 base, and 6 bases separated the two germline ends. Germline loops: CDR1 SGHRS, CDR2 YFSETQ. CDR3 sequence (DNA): TGCGCCAGCAGCTTGGTGTCCGGCACAGATACGCAGTATTTT. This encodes CASSLVSGTDTQYF. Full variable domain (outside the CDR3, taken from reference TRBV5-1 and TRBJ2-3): KAGVTQTPRYLIKTRGQQVTLSCSPISGHRSVSWYQQTPGQGLQFLFEYFSETQRNKGNFPGRFSGRQFSNSRSEMNVSTLELGDSALYLCASSLVSGTDTQYFGPGTRLTVL.

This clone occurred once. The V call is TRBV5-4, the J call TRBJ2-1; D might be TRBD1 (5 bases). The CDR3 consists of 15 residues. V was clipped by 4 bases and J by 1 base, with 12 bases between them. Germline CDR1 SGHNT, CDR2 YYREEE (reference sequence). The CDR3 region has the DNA TGTGCCAGCAGCCTAAAATCAGGGTCCTACAATGAGCAGTTCTTC. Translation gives CASSLKSGSYNEQFF.

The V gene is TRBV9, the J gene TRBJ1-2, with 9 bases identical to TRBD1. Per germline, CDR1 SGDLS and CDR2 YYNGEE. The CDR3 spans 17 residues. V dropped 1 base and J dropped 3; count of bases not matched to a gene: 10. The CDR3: CASSVRPGQGQDYGYTF. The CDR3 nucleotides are TGTGCCAGCAGCGTACGACCGGGACAGGGTCAGGACTATGGCTACACCTTC.

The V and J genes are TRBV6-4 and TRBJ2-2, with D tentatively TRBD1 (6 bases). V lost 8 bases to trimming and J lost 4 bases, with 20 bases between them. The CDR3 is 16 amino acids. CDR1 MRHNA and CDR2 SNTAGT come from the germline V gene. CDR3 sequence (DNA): TGTGCCAGCGGGGGCCTTGGGGTGGTAAGCACCGGGGAGCTGTTTTTT. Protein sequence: CASGGLGVVSTGELFF.

The CDR3 bases are TGTGCCAGCAGCCCCTCCCCCGGACTGCAAAACTATGGCTACACCTTC. This gives the protein CASSPSPGLQNYGYTF. The chain is built from TRBV7-3 and TRBJ1-2, with D hard to call. Trimming pared 5 bases from V and 2 bases from J, leaving 18 bases between. CDR1 and CDR2 (germline): SGHTA, FQGTGA. This CDR3 spans 16 amino acids.

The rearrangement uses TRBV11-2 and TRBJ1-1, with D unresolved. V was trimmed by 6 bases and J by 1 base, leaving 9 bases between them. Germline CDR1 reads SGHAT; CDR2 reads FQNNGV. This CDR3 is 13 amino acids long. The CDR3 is CASSSGRNTEAFF. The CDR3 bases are TGTGCCAGCAGTAGCGGGAGGAACACTGAAGCTTTCTTT. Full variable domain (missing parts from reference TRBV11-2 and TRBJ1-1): EAGVAQSPRYKIIEKRQSVAFWCNPISGHATLYWYQQILGQGPKLLIQFQNNGVVDDSQLPKDRFSAERLKGVDSTLKIQPAKLEDSAVYLCASSSGRNTEAFFGQGTRLTVV.

CDR3 protein: CAWSVLTGPYEQYF. CDR3 DNA: TGTGCCTGGAGTGTGTTGACAGGGCCGTACGAGCAGTACTTC. This chain connects TRBV30 to TRBJ2-7; TRBD1 matches 7 bases. Germline V gene sequence: CDR1 GTSNPN, CDR2 SVGIG (reference sequence). J gave up 4 bases and V 0 bases, and 6 bases lay outside the gene matches. CDR3 size: 14 residues. The variable domain in full, with the rest retrieved from reference TRBV30 and TRBJ2-7, is SQTIHQWPATLVQPVGSPLSLECTVEGTSNPNLYWYRQAAGRGLQLLFYSVGIGQISSEVPQNLSASRPQDRQFILSSKKLLLSDSGFYLCAWSVLTGPYEQYFGPGTRLTVT.

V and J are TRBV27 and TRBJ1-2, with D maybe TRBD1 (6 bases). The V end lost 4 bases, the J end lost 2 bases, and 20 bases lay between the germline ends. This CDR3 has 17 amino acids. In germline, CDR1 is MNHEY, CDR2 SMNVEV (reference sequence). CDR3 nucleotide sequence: TGTGCCAGCAGTTATACTTCGACAGGCCCGTTAAACTATGGCTACACCTTC. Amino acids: CASSYTSTGPLNYGYTF.

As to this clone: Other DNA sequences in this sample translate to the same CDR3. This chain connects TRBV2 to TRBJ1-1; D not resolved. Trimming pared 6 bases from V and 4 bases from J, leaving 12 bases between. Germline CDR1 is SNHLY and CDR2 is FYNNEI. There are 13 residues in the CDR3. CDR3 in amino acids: CASSREDSTEAFF. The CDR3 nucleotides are TGTGCCAGCAGCCGTGAGGACTCCACTGAAGCTTTCTTT. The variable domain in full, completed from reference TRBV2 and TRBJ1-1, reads EPEVTQTPSHQVTQMGQEVILRCVPISNHLYFYWYRQILGQKVEFLVSFYNNEISEKSEIFDDQFSVERPDGSNFTLKIRSTKLEDSAMYFCASSREDSTEAFFGQGTRLTVV.

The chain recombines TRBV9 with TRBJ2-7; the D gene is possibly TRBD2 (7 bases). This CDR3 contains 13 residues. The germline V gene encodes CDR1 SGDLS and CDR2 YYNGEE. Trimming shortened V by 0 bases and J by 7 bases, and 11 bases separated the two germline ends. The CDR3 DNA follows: TGTGCCAGCAGCGTAGTGGGGGGGCAAGAGCAGTACTTC. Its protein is CASSVVGGQEQYF.

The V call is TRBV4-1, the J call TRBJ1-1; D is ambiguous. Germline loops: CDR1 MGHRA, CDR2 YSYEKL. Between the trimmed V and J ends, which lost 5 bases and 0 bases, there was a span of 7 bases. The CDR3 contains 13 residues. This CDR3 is CASSFSVNTEAFF. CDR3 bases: TGCGCCAGCAGCTTCAGTGTGAACACTGAAGCTTTCTTT.

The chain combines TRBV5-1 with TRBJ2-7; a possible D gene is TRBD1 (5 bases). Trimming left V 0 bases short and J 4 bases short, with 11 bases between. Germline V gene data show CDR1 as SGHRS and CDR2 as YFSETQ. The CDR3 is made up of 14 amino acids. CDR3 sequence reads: CASSLEGSTYEQYF. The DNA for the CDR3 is TGCGCCAGCAGCTTGGAGGGGTCCACGTACGAGCAGTACTTC.

The CDR3 here is CASSGGWVETQYF. The CDR3 coding sequence is TGTGCCAGCAGCGGCGGTTGGGTGGAGACCCAGTACTTC. The chain recombines TRBV7-2 with TRBJ2-5; unclear D gene. Deletions cut 5 bases from V and 5 bases from J, with 12 bases between. The CDR3 consists of 13 residues. The V gene's germline CDR1 is SGHTA and CDR2 FQGNSA.

CDR3 in amino acids: CASSQDVGVSNQPQHF. CDR3 coding DNA: TGCGCCAGCAGCCAAGATGTGGGCGTTTCCAATCAGCCCCAGCATTTT. The chain carries TRBV4-1 and TRBJ1-5; D unresolved. Trimming removed 0 bases at V and 3 bases at J, with 12 bases between. The CDR3 extends over 16 amino acids. The germline V gene has CDR1 MGHRA and CDR2 YSYEKL.

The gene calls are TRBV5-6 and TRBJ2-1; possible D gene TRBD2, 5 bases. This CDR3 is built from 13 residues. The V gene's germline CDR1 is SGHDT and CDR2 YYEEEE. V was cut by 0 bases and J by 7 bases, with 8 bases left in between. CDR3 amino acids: CASSLASGNEQFF. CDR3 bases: TGTGCCAGCAGCTTGGCCTCGGGGAATGAGCAGTTCTTC.

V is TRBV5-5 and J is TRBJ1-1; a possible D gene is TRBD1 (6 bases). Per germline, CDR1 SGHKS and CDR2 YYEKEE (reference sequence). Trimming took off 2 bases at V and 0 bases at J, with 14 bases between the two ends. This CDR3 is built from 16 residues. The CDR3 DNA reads TGTGCCAGCAGCTTTTTACAGGGCGTTATGAACACTGAAGCTTTCTTT. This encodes CASSFLQGVMNTEAFF. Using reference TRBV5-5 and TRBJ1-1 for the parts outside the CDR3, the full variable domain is DAGVTQSPTHLIKTRGQQVTLRCSPISGHKSVSWYQQVLGQGPQFIFQYYEKEERGRGNFPDRFSARQFPNYSSELNVNALLLGDSALYLCASSFLQGVMNTEAFFGQGTRLTVV.

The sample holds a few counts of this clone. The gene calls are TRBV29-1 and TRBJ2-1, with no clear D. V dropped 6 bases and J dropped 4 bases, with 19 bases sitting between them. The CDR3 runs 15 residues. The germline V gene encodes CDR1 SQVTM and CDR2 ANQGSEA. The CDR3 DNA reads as TGCAGCGTCACCTCCTTGGGCAGTTTTTACAATGAGCAGTTCTTC. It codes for CSVTSLGSFYNEQFF.

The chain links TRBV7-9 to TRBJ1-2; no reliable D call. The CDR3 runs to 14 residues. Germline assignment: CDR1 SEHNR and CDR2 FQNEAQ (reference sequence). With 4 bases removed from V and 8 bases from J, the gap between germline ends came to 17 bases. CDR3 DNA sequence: TGTGCCAGCAGCTCCGGGCACGGGTCGGGGGGCTACACCTTC. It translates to CASSSGHGSGGYTF. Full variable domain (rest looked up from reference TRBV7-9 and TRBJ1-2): DTGVSQNPRHKITKRGQNVTFRCDPISEHNRLYWYRQTLGQGPEFLTYFQNEAQLEKSRLLSDRFSAERPKGSFSTLEIQRTEQGDSAMYLCASSSGHGSGGYTFGSGTRLTVV.

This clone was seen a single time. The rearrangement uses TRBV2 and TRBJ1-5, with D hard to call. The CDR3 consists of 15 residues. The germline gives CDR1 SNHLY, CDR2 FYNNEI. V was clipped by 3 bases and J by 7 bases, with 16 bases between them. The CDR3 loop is CASSDEVVAAQPQHF. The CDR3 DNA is TGTGCCAGCAGTGACGAGGTCGTGGCTGCCCAGCCCCAGCATTTT.

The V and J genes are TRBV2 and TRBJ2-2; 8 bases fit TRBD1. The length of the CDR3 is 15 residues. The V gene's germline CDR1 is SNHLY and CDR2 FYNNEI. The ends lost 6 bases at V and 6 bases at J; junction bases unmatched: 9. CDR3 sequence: CASSRRTGKPGELFF. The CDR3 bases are TGTGCCAGCAGCCGCAGGACAGGGAAGCCCGGGGAGCTGTTTTTT.